This section outlines one TCR beta chain sequence together with its context. V trimming: 4 bases; J trimming: 4 bases; junction bases outside the gene matches: 6. CDR3 length: 15 amino acids. Looked up from germline, CDR1 is SGHRS and CDR2 is YFSETQ. This entry belongs to a study of CD8 T cells in Susac syndrome. cDNA came from approximately 0.5 to 1 ug RNA primed by random hexamers. TCRdb fed the immunoSEQ multiplex PCR reads into MiXCR, producing one record per CDR3 protein. Of more than 250,000 distinct CDR3 sequences listed, under 95% were seen once; the top ten hold about 0.07%. Sequencing targeted TCR beta in blood CD8+ and CD4+ T cells.

This clonotype originated in a human donor with multiple sclerosis. The sequenced material came from CD4+ T cells from PBMCs. The chain joins TRBV5-1 to TRBJ1-2, with TRBD1 identical over 11 bases. CDR3 sequence reads: CASSPGQGEGYGYTF. DNA for the CDR3: TGCGCCAGCAGCCCGGGACAGGGGGAAGGCTATGGCTACACCTTC.